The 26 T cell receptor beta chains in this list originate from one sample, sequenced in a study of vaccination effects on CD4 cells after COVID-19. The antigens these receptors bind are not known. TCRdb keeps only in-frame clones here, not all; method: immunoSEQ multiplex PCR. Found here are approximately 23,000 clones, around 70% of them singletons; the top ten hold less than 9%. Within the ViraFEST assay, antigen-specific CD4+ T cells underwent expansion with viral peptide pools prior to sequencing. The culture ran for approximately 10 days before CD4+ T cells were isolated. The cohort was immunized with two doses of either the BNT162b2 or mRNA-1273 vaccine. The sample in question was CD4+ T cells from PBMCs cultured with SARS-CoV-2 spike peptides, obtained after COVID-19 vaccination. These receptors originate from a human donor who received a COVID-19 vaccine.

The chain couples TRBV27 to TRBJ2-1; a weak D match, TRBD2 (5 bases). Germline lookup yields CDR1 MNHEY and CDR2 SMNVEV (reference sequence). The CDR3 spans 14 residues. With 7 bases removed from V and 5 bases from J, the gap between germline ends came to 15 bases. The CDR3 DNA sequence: TGTGCCAGCAAGGGATCGGGATCCCACAATGAGCAGTTCTTC. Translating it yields CASKGSGSHNEQFF.

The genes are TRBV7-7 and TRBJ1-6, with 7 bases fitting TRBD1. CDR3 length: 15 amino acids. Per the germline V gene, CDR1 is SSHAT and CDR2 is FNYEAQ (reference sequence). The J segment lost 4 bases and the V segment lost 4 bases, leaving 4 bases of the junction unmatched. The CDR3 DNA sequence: TGTGCCAGCAGCTGCCGGGACAGTTATAATTCACCCCTCCACTTT. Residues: CASSCRDSYNSPLHF.

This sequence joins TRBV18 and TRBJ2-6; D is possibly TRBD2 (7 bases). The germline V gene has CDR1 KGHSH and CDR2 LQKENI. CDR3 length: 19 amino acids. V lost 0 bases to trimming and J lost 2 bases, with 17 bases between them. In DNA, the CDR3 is TGTGCCAGCTCACCACCCGGACAGCGGGGAATGGCTGGGGCCAACGTCCTGACTTTC. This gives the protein CASSPPGQRGMAGANVLTF.

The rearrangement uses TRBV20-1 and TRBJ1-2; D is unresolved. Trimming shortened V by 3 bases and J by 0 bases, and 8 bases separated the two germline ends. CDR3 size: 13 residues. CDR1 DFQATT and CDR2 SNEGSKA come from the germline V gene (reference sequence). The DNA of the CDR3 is TGCAGTGCTAGTACAGAAGCTAACTATGGCTACACCTTC. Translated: CSASTEANYGYTF.

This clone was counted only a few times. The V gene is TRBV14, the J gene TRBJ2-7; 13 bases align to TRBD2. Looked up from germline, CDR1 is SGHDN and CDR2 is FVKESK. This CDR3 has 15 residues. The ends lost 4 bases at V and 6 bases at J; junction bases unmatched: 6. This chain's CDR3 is CASSPRLAGGREQYF. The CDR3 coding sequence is TGTGCCAGCAGCCCGAGACTAGCGGGAGGACGCGAGCAGTACTTC.

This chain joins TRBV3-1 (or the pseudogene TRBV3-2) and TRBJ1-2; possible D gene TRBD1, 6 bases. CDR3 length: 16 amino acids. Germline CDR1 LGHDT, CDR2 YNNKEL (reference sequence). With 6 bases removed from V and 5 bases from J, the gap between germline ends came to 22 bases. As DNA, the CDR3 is TGTGCCAGCAGACACTCTACGAATAGGGGGGGATATGGCTACACCTTC. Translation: CASRHSTNRGGYGYTF.

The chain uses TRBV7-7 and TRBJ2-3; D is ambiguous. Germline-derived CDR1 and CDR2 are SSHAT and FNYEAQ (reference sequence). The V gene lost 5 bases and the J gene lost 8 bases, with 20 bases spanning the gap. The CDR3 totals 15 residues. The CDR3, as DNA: TGTGCCAGCAGCCAAGACGGGCAATCTACGTCTACGCAGTATTTT. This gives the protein CASSQDGQSTSTQYF.

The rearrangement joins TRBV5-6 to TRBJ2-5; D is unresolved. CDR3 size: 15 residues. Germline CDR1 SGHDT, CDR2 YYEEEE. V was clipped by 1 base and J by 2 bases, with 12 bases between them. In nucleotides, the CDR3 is TGTGCCAGCAGCTTGAAAATAGGGTTTCAAGAGACCCAGTACTTC. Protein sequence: CASSLKIGFQETQYF.

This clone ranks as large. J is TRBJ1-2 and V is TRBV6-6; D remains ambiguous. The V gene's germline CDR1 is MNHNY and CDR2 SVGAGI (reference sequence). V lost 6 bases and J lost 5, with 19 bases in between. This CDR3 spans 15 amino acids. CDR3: CASSPVRGALYGYTF. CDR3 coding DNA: TGTGCCAGCAGCCCGGTCCGCGGCGCCCTATATGGCTACACCTTC.

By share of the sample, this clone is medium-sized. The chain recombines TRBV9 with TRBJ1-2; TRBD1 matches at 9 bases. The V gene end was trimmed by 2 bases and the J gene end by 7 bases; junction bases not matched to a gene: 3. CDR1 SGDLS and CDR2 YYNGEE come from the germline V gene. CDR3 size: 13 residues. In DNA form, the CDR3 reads TGTGCCAGCAGCGTGACAGGGGGGGGTGGCTACACCTTC. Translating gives CASSVTGGGGYTF.

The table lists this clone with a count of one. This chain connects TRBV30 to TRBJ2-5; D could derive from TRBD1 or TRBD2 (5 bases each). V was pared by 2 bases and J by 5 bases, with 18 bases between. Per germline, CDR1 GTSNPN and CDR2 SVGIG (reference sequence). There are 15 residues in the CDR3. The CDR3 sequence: CAWSPRGTGRETQYF. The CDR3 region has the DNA TGTGCCTGGAGTCCCCGGGGAACGGGGCGGGAGACCCAGTACTTC.

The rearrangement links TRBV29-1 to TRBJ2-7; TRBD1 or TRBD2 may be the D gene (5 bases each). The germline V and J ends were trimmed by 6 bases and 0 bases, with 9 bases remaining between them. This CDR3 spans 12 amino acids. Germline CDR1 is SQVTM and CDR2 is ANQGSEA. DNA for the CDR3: TGCAGCGTAGGGACGCACTCCTACGAGCAGTACTTC. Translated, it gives CSVGTHSYEQYF.

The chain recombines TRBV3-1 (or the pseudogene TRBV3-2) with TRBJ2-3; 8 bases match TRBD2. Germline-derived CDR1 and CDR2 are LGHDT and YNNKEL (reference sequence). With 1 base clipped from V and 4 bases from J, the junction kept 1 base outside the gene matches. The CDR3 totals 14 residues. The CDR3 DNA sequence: TGTGCCAGCAGCCAAGGGACTAGCTCAGATACGCAGTATTTT. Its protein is CASSQGTSSDTQYF.

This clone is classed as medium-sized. The CDR3 coding sequence is TGCGCCAGCACCCCGACTAGCGGGGTCCAAGAGACCCAGTACTTC. It translates to CASTPTSGVQETQYF. The rearrangement uses TRBV5-1 and TRBJ2-5; 11 nucleotides align to TRBD2. The CDR3 has 15 amino acids. The germline CDR1 and CDR2 sequences are SGHRS and YFSETQ. The J segment lost 1 base and the V segment lost 6 bases, leaving 5 bases of the junction unmatched.

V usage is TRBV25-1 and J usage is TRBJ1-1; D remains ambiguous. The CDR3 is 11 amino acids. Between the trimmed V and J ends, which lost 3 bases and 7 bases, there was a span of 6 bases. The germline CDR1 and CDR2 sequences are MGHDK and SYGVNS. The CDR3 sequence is CASSEGSEAFF. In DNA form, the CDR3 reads TGTGCCAGCAGTGAGGGGAGTGAAGCTTTCTTT. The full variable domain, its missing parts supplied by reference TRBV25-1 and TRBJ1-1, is EADIYQTPRYLVIGTGKKITLECSQTMGHDKMYWYQQDPGMELHLIHYSYGVNSTEKGDLSSESTVSRIRTEHFPLTLESARPSHTSQYLCASSEGSEAFFGQGTRLTVV.

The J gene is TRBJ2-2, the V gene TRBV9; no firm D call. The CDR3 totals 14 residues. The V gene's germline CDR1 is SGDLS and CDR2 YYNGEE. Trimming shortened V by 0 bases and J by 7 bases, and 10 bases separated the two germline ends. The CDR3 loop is CASSVVSSFGELFF. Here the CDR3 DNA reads TGTGCCAGCAGCGTAGTGAGCAGTTTCGGGGAGCTGTTTTTT.

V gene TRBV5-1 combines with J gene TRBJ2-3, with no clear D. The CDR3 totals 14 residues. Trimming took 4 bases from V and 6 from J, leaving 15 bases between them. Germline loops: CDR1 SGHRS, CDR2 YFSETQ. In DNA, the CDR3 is TGCGCCAGCAGCCTACGGACCGAGGCGGATACGCAGTATTTT. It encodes CASSLRTEADTQYF.

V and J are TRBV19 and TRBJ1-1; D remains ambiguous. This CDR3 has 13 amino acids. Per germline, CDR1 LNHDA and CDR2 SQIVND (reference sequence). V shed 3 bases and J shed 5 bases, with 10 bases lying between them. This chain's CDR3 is CASSIRTQTEAFF. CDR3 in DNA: TGTGCCAGTAGTATCCGGACCCAGACTGAAGCTTTCTTT.

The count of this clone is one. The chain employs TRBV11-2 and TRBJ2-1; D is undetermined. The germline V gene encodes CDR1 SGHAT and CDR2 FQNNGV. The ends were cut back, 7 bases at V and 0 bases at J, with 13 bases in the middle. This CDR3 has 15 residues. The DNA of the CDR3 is TGTGCCAGCAAGTCGGCCGTTAGCTCCTACAATGAGCAGTTCTTC. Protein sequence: CASKSAVSSYNEQFF.

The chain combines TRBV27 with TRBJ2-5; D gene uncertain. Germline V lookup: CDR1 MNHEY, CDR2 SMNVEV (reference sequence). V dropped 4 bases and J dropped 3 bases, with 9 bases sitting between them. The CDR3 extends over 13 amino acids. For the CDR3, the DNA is TGTGCCAGCAGTTGGGTACAAAAAGAGACCCAGTACTTC. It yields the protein CASSWVQKETQYF.

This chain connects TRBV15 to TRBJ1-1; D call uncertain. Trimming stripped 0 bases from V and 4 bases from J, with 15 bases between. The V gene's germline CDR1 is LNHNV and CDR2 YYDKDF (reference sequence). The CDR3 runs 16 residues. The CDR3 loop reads CATSRDQWGGGTEAFF. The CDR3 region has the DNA TGTGCCACCAGCAGAGATCAATGGGGAGGAGGCACTGAAGCTTTCTTT.

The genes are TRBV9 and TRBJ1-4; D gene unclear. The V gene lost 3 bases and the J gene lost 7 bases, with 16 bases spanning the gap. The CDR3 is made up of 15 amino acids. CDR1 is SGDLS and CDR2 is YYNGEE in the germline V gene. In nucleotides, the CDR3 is TGTGCCAGCAGCGCTGGGTACTCCGAAGTTGAAAAACTGTTTTTT. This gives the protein CASSAGYSEVEKLFF. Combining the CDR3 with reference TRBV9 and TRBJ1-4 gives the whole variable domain DSGVTQTPKHLITATGQRVTLRCSPRSGDLSVYWYQQSLDQGLQFLIQYYNGEERAKGNILERFSAQQFPDLHSELNLSSLELGDSALYFCASSAGYSEVEKLFFGSGTQLSVL.

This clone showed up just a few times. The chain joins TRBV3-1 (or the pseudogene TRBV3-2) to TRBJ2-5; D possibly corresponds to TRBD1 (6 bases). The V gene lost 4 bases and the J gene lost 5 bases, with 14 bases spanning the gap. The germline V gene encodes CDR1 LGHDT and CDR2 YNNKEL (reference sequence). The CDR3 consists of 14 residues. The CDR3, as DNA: TGTGCCAGCAGCCCCTTTGGGCAGGGGGAGACCCAGTACTTC. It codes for CASSPFGQGETQYF.

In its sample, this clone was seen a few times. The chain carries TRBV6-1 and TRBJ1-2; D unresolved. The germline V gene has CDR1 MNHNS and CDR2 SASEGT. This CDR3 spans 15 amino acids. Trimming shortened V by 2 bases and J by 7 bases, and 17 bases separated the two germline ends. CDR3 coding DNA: TGTGCCAGCAGTGAATCGGAGAGGGTTAGAGGTGGCTACACCTTC. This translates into CASSESERVRGGYTF.

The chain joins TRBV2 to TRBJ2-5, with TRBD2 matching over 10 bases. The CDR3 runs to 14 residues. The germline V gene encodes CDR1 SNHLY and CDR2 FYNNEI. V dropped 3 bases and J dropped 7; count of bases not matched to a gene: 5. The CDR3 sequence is CASSDPSGGGTQYF. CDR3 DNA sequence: TGTGCCAGCAGTGATCCTAGCGGGGGAGGGACCCAGTACTTC.

CDR3 protein: CASRPGSSYNEQFF. The CDR3 DNA reads TGTGCCAGCAGGCCCGGGAGCTCCTACAATGAGCAGTTCTTC. V and J are TRBV6-6 and TRBJ2-1, with D possibly being TRBD2 (6 bases). V was cut by 6 bases and J by 0 bases, with 9 bases left in between. The V gene's germline CDR1 is MNHNY and CDR2 SVGAGI (reference sequence). The CDR3 length is 14 residues.